This T cell receptor (beta chain) came from a study of T cell responses to AZD1222 COVID-19 vaccine (dated by TCRdb to 2020 to 2022). For the wider study: AZD1222 recipients whose second dose came at about 4 weeks and those whose second dose came at about 12 weeks were combined into one group, since spike-specific TCR depth and breadth did not differ between the two schedules. TCR sequencing covered 233 trial participants: nearly 210 given two doses of AZD1222 and approximately 26 given two doses of MenACWY control vaccine. Trial participants were enrolled by age into 18-55, 56-69 and 70-plus year subgroups, with approximately 150, 28 and 58 TCR-sequenced participants respectively.

The sample's time point label, decoded: baseline before first vaccination. Vaccinee samples were obtained from the UK trials COV001 and COV002, which included a single-blind randomized controlled phase 2/3 trial of AZD1222 (ChAdOx1 nCoV-19) in healthy adults. For TCRbeta chain sequencing, PBMC samples were collected from trial participants at day 0 and at day 28 after the second dose. V is shortened by 2 bases, J by 7 bases, and the region joining them spans 9 bases. For CDR1 and CDR2, the germline V gene (reference sequence) lists MNHNY and SVGAGI. The CDR3 goes from the cysteine to the phenylalanine over 14 residues. Of all the DNA, just the CDR3 is kept, 42 bases in frame from base 1. The CDR3 regions of human TCRbeta chains were analyzed by immunosequencing. The original pipeline was this. Repertoire TCRs were checked for matches against a reference library of SARS-CoV-2-specific TCRs that had been generated using the MIRA antigen-specificity platform. Breadth was defined as the fraction of unique TCRs that were SARS-CoV-2-associated, and depth was defined as the fraction of total T cells that were SARS-CoV-2-associated. Using the MIRA data, each spike-specific TCR was mapped to the spike region that the TCR reacts to and placed in a CD4 or CD8 class. Log10-transformed breadth and depth values were compared by one-way ANOVA with Sidak's multiple comparisons tests. Imported from immuneACCESS, the table was reduced by TCRdb to in-frame sequences with V and J called. These copies leave out some clones; in studies compared against another copy, an unresolved V gene accounts for under half, and the cause of the remainder is not known. V and J calls and clone size are given by that table; D and trimming were obtained from the DNA. The sample table records about 170,000 clones; about 90% of these occur just once. Of the sample, about 3% falls within the top ten clones.

Beyond this particular receptor, the publication reports: Only 5 to 7 AZD1222 recipients were SARS-CoV-2 seropositive at baseline, limiting conclusions about previously exposed vaccinees. Vaccine-associated CD4 TCRs spanned the whole spike protein, with dominant responses in regions 160-218 and 743-854. Participants were mostly white British and included more females than males, and it was suggested by the authors that clonal diversity may have been underestimated. Epitopes outside the regions mutated in the B.1.351 and B.1.1.7 variants were reportedly recognized by nearly half of the unique spike-specific TCRs. No day 14 peak-response samples were available, so repertoires were characterized only after the peak T cell response. The 56-69-year group was small, and its depth increase did not reach significance, likely because of low power. A significant rise in spike-specific TCR breadth and depth was observed after two AZD1222 doses relative to day 0 and relative to MenACWY recipients.

Turning to this clone: The antigen this receptor binds is unknown. Base-call qualities are not available, and no considerably larger clone is one nucleotide away.

The source material was peripheral blood, sampled on day 0 of AZD1222 vaccination. The source of this sequence is an adult in good health. The chain is encoded by TRBV6-6 joined to TRBJ1-6, with the D gene uncertain. For the CDR3, the sequence is CASSYGQANSPLHF. In nucleotides, the sequence is TGTGCCAGCAGTTACGGTCAGGCAAATTCACCCCTCCACTTT.